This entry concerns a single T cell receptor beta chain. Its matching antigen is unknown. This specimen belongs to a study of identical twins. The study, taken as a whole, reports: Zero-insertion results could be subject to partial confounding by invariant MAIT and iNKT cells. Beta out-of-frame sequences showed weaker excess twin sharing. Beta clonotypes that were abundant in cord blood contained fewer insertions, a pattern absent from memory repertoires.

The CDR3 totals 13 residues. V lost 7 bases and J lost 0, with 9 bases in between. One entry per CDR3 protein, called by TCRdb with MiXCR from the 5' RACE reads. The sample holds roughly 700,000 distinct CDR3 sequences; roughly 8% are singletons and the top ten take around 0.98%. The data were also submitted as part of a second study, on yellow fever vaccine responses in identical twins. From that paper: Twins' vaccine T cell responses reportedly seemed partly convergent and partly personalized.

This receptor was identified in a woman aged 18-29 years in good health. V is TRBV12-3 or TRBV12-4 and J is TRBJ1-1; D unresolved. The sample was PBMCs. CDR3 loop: CASTPFMNTEAFF. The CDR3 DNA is TGTGCCAGCACCCCCTTCATGAACACTGAAGCTTTCTTT.